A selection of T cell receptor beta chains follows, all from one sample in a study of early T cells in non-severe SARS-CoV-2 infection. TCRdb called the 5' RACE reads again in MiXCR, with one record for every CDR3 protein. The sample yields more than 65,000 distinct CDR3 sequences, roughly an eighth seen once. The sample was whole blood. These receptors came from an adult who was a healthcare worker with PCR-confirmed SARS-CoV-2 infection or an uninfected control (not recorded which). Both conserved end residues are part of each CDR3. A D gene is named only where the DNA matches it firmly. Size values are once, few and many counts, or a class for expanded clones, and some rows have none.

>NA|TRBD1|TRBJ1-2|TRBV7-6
TGTGCCAGCAACCCATTACAGGGGTCCCCTAATGGCTACACCTTC
CASNPLQGSPNGYTF
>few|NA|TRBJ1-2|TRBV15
TGTGCCACCAGCAGAGATTATCTTTCCGGCTACACCTTC
CATSRDYLSGYTF
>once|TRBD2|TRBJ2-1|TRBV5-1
TGCGCCAGCAGCTTACTAGCGGGGTGGGGGCAGTTCTTC
CASSLLAGWGQFF
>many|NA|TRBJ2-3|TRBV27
TGTGCCAGCAGTTTATCTGGACGGATTAGCACAGATACGCAGTATTTT
CASSLSGRISTDTQYF
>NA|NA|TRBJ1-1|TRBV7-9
TGTGCCAGCAGCTTAGACAGGGTGGAAGCTTTCTTT
CASSLDRVEAFF
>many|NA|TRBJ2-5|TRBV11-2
TGTGCCAGCAGCTTAGAAGGGCAAGAGACCCAGTACTTC
CASSLEGQETQYF
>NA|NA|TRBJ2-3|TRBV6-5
TGTGCCAGCAGTGGACCGGGCACAGATACGCAGTATTTT
CASSGPGTDTQYF
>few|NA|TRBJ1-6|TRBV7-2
TGTGCCAGCAGCTTAGACAGCGGATCACCCCTCCACTTT
CASSLDSGSPLHF
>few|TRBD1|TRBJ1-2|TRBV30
TGTGCCTGGAGTGTTCTTCGACAGGGCGCTAGGTATGGCTACACCTTC
CAWSVLRQGARYGYTF
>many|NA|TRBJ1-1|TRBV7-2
TGTGCCAGCAGCCGACAGGTTGGCACTGAAGCTTTCTTT
CASSRQVGTEAFF
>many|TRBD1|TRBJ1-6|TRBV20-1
TGCAGTGCTAGCACTCGGGACAGGGGGATGCAATCACCCCTCCACTTT
CSASTRDRGMQSPLHF
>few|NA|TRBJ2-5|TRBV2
TGTGCCAGCACCAATGGCGGGTACGAGACCCAGTACTTC
CASTNGGYETQYF
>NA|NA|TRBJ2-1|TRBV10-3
TGTGCCATCAGCCCCGCGGGCTACAATGAGCAGTTCTTC
CAISPAGYNEQFF
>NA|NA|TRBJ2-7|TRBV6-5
TGTGCCAGCAGTGGCGGGGGCTCCAGCTACGAGCAGTACTTC
CASSGGGSSYEQYF
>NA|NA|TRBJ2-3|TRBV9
TGTGCCAGCACGGGGCGGAGCACAGATACGCAGTATTTT
CASTGRSTDTQYF
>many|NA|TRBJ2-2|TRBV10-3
TGTGCCATCAGTGAGTCGGCTTGGGGCCAGGAGCTGTTTTTT
CAISESAWGQELFF
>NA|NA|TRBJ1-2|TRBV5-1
TGCGCCAGCAGCTTGGGGGGCACCACTAACTATGGCTACACCTTC
CASSLGGTTNYGYTF
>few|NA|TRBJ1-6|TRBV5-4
TGTGCCAGCAGCTTGGGCTCTGGGGATGATTCACCCCTCCACTTT
CASSLGSGDDSPLHF
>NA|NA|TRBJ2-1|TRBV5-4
TGTGCCAGCAGCTTGGCCCTCAATGAGCAGTTCTTC
CASSLALNEQFF
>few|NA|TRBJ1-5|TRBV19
TGTGCCAGTAGCCCCCAAGACAGGATAGATCAGCCCCAGCATTTT
CASSPQDRIDQPQHF
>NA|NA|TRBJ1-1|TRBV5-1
TGCGCCAGCAGCCCCCAGCTGAACACTGAAGTTTTCTTT
CASSPQLNTEVFF
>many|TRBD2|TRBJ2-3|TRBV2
TGTGCCAGCAGTGGACGGCTAGCGGGGGCCGCACGAGATACGCAGTATTTT
CASSGRLAGAARDTQYF
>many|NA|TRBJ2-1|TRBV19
TGTGCCAGCAAAGAGAACTCGGAGCAGTTCTTC
CASKENSEQFF
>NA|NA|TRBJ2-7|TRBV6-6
TGTGCCAGCAGTTACTCGTCTGAGGGGAGAGGCGAGCAGTACTTC
CASSYSSEGRGEQYF
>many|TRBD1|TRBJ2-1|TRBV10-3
TGTGCCATCAGTGAGTCTACCCCGGGACAGGGGGCCAATGAGCAGTTCTTC
CAISESTPGQGANEQFF
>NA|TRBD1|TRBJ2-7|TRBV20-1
TGCAGTGCCCGGGGACAGCCCAACCAAGGGAAGCAGTACTTC
CSARGQPNQGKQYF
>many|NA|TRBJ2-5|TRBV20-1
TGCAGTGCTAGGAGGGTCCAAGAGACCCAGTACTTC
CSARRVQETQYF
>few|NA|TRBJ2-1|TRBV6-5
TGTGCCAGCGGACCCTGGACAGCCGACAATGAGCAGTTCTTC
CASGPWTADNEQFF
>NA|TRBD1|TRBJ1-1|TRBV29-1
TGCGGCGTAGACAGGGGAATGAACACTGAAGCTTTCTTT
CGVDRGMNTEAFF
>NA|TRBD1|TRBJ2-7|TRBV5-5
TGTGCCAGCAGTTCCGGACAGGTAGGCTACGAGCAGTACTTC
CASSSGQVGYEQYF
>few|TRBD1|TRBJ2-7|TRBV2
TGTGCCAGGGAGGACAGGAGCTCCTACGAGCAGTACTTC
CAREDRSSYEQYF
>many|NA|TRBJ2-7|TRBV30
TGTGCCTGGAGTGCCGCGAACCAGCAGTACTTC
CAWSAANQQYF
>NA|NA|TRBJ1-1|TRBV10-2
TGCGCCAGCAGTGACCCGGGACCCCCGACTAGGACTGAAGCTTTCTTT
CASSDPGPPTRTEAFF
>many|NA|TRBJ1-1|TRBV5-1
TGCGCCAGCAGCTCGGAGGACATTTCCACTGAAGCTTTCTTT
CASSSEDISTEAFF
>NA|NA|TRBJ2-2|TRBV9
TGTGCCAGCAGCGCGGGACTCCAGAACACCGGGGAGCTGTTTTTT
CASSAGLQNTGELFF
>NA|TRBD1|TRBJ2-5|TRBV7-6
TGTGCCAGCAGCCAGCGACAGGGCCAAGAGACCCAGTACTTC
CASSQRQGQETQYF
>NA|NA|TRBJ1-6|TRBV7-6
TGTGCCAGCAGCCCCGGGAAGGGTTCGAGTAATTCACCCCTCCACTTT
CASSPGKGSSNSPLHF
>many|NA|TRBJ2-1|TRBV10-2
TGCGCCAGCAGTGACAGAGGACGGACCAATGAGCAGTTCTTC
CASSDRGRTNEQFF
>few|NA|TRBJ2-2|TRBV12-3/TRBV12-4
TGTGCCAGCAGAGCCCATCGCCGGGGACCAATTTTGGGTACCGGGGAGCTGTTTTTT
CASRAHRRGPILGTGELFF
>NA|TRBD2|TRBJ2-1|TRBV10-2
TGCGCCAGCATCCTGGCGGGGGGGCAGAATGAGCAGTTCTTC
CASILAGGQNEQFF
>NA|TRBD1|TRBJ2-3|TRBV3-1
TGTGCCAGCAGCCCCCCAGGACAGGGGGCGGATACGCAGTATTTT
CASSPPGQGADTQYF
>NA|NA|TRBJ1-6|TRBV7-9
TGTGCCAGCAGCTTTTCGGACGGTGCACCCCTCCACTTT
CASSFSDGAPLHF
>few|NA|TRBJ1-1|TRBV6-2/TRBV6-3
TGTGCCAGCAGTTACTCGAAGGGCGGAGGGGCCTTGGGAGCTTTCTTT
CASSYSKGGGALGAFF
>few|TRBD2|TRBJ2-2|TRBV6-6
TGTGCCAGCAGCAGCCGGGGTGGGCTAGCGGGGAGGCGGACCGGGGAGCTGTTTTTT
CASSSRGGLAGRRTGELFF
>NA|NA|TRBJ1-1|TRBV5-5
TGTGCCAGCAGCTTTTCCTCCTCAGGGTTTGGCGCTGAAGCTTTCTTT
CASSFSSSGFGAEAFF
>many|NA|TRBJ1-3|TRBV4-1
TGCGCCAGCAGCCAAGTGAGGGGGGCTGGAAACACCATATATTTT
CASSQVRGAGNTIYF
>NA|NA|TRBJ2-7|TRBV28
TGTGCCAGCAGTTACCCATTTAAGGGCCCCTACGAGCAGTACTTC
CASSYPFKGPYEQYF
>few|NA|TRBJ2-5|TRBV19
TGTGCCAGTAGAGATACCGCGAGGGGAGAGACCCAGTACTTC
CASRDTARGETQYF
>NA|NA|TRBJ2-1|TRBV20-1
TGCAGTGCCAAAAAGGGCACGGACTCCTACAATGAGCAGTTCTTC
CSAKKGTDSYNEQFF
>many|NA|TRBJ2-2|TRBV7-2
TGTGCCAGCAGCTTAGTACGTAACGGGGAGCTGTTTTTT
CASSLVRNGELFF
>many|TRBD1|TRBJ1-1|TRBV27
TGTGCCAGCAGTTTAAACCTCGATGGAACAGGGGGCCGAGGAGCTTTCTTT
CASSLNLDGTGGRGAFF
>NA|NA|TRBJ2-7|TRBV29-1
TGCAGCGTTGTACGCGGTAACGAGCAGTACTTC
CSVVRGNEQYF
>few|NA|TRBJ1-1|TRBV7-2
TGTGCCAGCAGCGTATCTCAGGCTCCCAACACTGAAGCTTTCTTT
CASSVSQAPNTEAFF